This TCR beta chain was sequenced during a study of beta chain features in type 1 diabetes. Isolated RNA was reverse transcribed in full, so expressed TCRB transcripts were sequenced. The repertoire was sequenced with immunoSEQ multiplex PCR; TCRdb's copy has only in-frame clones and lacks some. The sample lists some 120,000 clones; around 16% were seen once. A single heparinised blood sample, averaging around 0.11 L, was obtained per donor. CD45RO/CCR7/CD25/CD127/CD95/CD27 sorting isolated CD4+ naive, central memory, regulatory and stem cell-like memory cells. Purity exceeded 98% in all sorted populations. Study-wide results and caveats: Shorter TCRB CDR3s, moderately but significantly so, were found in Type 1 diabetes patients in all four CD4+ subsets. Compared to healthy donors, patients appeared to have naive, central memory and Treg TCRB repertoires that were more alike.

This clone appeared a few times. Its antigen is undetermined. Other DNA sequences from this sample encode an identical CDR3 as well. The CDR3 sequence is 12 residues long. Losses at the gene ends were 4 bases for V and 4 bases for J; bases not matched to a gene: 0. Germline CDR1 reads SGHRS; CDR2 reads YFSETQ. This sequence was found in a man younger than 30 with type 1 diabetes. Sample: central memory CD4+ T cells from blood. V usage is TRBV5-1 and J usage is TRBJ2-7, with TRBD1 identical over 9 bases. CDR3 loop: CASSGQGYEQYF. The CDR3 region has the DNA TGCGCCAGCAGCGGACAGGGGTACGAGCAGTACTTC.